This is a list of T cell receptor beta chains from one sample in a study of PD-L1 blockade in urothelial cancer. Clones were read by immunoSEQ multiplex PCR, and TCRdb kept only the in-frame ones, dropping some. The table has under 40,000 clones, around 89% seen once. Specimen: PBMCs, collected around atezolizumab (anti-PD-L1) treatment. The receptor set was obtained from a man at least 80 years old with urothelial cancer. Both conserved end residues are part of each CDR3. The D gene is left open where the match is weak. Clone sizes are given selectively: once, few, many, or a class where the clone is expanded.

clone size: .; V gene: TRBV5-8; CDR3 length: 14; J gene: TRBJ2-5; D gene: TRBD2; CDR3 protein: CASSPGLAQETQYF; CDR3 DNA: TGTGCCAGCAGCCCGGGACTAGCCCAAGAGACCCAGTACTTC
clone size: few; V gene: TRBV6-1; CDR3 length: 15; J gene: TRBJ2-3; D gene: TRBD2; CDR3 protein: CASSSGGTTTDTQYF; CDR3 DNA: TGTGCCAGCAGTAGCGGGGGCACAACCACAGATACGCAGTATTTT
clone size: .; V gene: TRBV27; CDR3 length: 14; J gene: TRBJ1-5; D gene: .; CDR3 protein: CASSPPGGNQPQHF; CDR3 DNA: TGTGCCAGCAGTCCCCCGGGGGGCAATCAGCCCCAGCATTTT
clone size: .; V gene: TRBV5-1; CDR3 length: 14; J gene: TRBJ2-7; D gene: TRBD2; CDR3 protein: CASSLDPGGEEQYF; CDR3 DNA: TGCGCCAGCAGCTTGGATCCGGGAGGGGAGGAGCAGTACTTC
clone size: .; V gene: TRBV6-5; CDR3 length: 13; J gene: TRBJ1-4; D gene: .; CDR3 protein: CASRTAHNEKLFF; CDR3 DNA: TGTGCCAGCAGGACAGCTCATAATGAAAAACTGTTTTTT
clone size: .; V gene: TRBV10-1; CDR3 length: 12; J gene: TRBJ2-1; D gene: .; CDR3 protein: CASGWRSGEQFF; CDR3 DNA: TGCGCCAGCGGGTGGAGGTCTGGAGAGCAGTTCTTC
clone size: .; V gene: TRBV30; CDR3 length: 18; J gene: TRBJ2-4; D gene: .; CDR3 protein: CAWSIQGAGAGNKNIQYF; CDR3 DNA: TGTGCCTGGAGTATTCAGGGAGCGGGCGCGGGAAACAAAAACATTCAGTACTTC
clone size: .; V gene: TRBV15; CDR3 length: 13; J gene: TRBJ2-5; D gene: TRBD2; CDR3 protein: CATSRGGAETQYF; CDR3 DNA: TGTGCCACCAGCCGGGGGGGTGCAGAGACCCAGTACTTC
clone size: .; V gene: TRBV10-1; CDR3 length: 13; J gene: TRBJ2-2; D gene: .; CDR3 protein: CASASSGTGELFF; CDR3 DNA: TGCGCCAGCGCTAGTTCCGGGACCGGGGAGCTGTTTTTT
clone size: once; V gene: TRBV9; CDR3 length: 14; J gene: TRBJ2-1; D gene: .; CDR3 protein: CASSPPRGYNEQFF; CDR3 DNA: TGTGCCAGCAGCCCGCCTCGGGGGTACAATGAGCAGTTCTTC
clone size: .; V gene: TRBV7-2; CDR3 length: 16; J gene: TRBJ2-5; D gene: TRBD2; CDR3 protein: CASSFSGRWGQETQYF; CDR3 DNA: TGTGCCAGCAGCTTTAGCGGGAGGTGGGGCCAAGAGACCCAGTACTTC
clone size: .; V gene: TRBV11-2; CDR3 length: 15; J gene: TRBJ1-5; D gene: .; CDR3 protein: CASSRDGNSNQPQHF; CDR3 DNA: TGTGCCAGCAGCCGAGACGGGAATAGCAATCAGCCCCAGCATTTT
clone size: few; V gene: TRBV18; CDR3 length: 15; J gene: TRBJ2-2; D gene: .; CDR3 protein: CASSPRDLNTGELFF; CDR3 DNA: TGTGCCAGCTCACCGAGGGATCTGAACACCGGGGAGCTGTTTTTT
clone size: .; V gene: TRBV10-2; CDR3 length: 14; J gene: TRBJ2-1; D gene: TRBD2; CDR3 protein: CASSVDGRYNEQFF; CDR3 DNA: TGCGCCAGCAGTGTCGACGGGAGGTACAATGAGCAGTTCTTC
clone size: once; V gene: TRBV5-1; CDR3 length: 14; J gene: TRBJ2-5; D gene: .; CDR3 protein: CASSLPLPLETQYF; CDR3 DNA: TGCGCCAGCAGCCTACCTTTACCTTTAGAGACCCAGTACTTC
clone size: .; V gene: TRBV25-1; CDR3 length: 13; J gene: TRBJ1-5; D gene: .; CDR3 protein: CASSGGGNQPQHF; CDR3 DNA: TGTGCCAGCAGCGGAGGGGGCAATCAGCCCCAGCATTTT
clone size: .; V gene: TRBV30; CDR3 length: 12; J gene: TRBJ1-5; D gene: .; CDR3 protein: CAWSRTNQPQHF; CDR3 DNA: TGTGCCTGGTCCAGAACGAATCAGCCCCAGCATTTT
clone size: .; V gene: TRBV7-2; CDR3 length: 14; J gene: TRBJ2-5; D gene: .; CDR3 protein: CASSPNRMRETQYF; CDR3 DNA: TGTGCCAGCAGCCCCAACCGGATGAGGGAGACCCAGTACTTC
clone size: once; V gene: TRBV11-2; CDR3 length: 16; J gene: TRBJ2-3; D gene: .; CDR3 protein: CASSLVGGGGTDTQYF; CDR3 DNA: TGTGCCAGCAGCTTAGTGGGGGGTGGGGGCACAGATACGCAGTATTTT
clone size: .; V gene: TRBV5-1; CDR3 length: 16; J gene: TRBJ2-1; D gene: .; CDR3 protein: CASSPTRRISYNEQFF; CDR3 DNA: TGCGCCAGCAGCCCCACGCGGCGGATCTCCTACAATGAGCAGTTCTTC
clone size: .; V gene: TRBV19; CDR3 length: 14; J gene: TRBJ1-1; D gene: .; CDR3 protein: CASSIQGGYTEAFF; CDR3 DNA: TGTGCCAGTAGTATTCAGGGCGGATACACTGAAGCTTTCTTT
clone size: .; V gene: TRBV29-1; CDR3 length: 12; J gene: TRBJ2-5; D gene: TRBD1; CDR3 protein: CSVTGWVETQYF; CDR3 DNA: TGCAGCGTGACAGGGTGGGTCGAGACCCAGTACTTC
clone size: .; V gene: TRBV5-1; CDR3 length: 14; J gene: TRBJ1-2; D gene: TRBD1; CDR3 protein: CASSNNRGREGYTF; CDR3 DNA: TGCGCCAGCAGCAACAACAGGGGAAGAGAGGGCTACACCTTC
clone size: .; V gene: TRBV7-2; CDR3 length: 13; J gene: TRBJ2-7; D gene: .; CDR3 protein: CASSFGGGHEQYF; CDR3 DNA: TGTGCCAGCAGCTTTGGAGGGGGCCACGAGCAGTACTTC
clone size: .; V gene: TRBV7-2; CDR3 length: 13; J gene: TRBJ2-7; D gene: TRBD1; CDR3 protein: CASSYDRADEQYF; CDR3 DNA: TGTGCCAGCAGCTACGACAGGGCTGACGAGCAGTACTTC
clone size: .; V gene: TRBV5-1; CDR3 length: 17; J gene: TRBJ2-2; D gene: TRBD1; CDR3 protein: CASSLGTGERNTGELFF; CDR3 DNA: TGCGCCAGCAGCTTAGGGACAGGGGAGAGAAACACCGGGGAGCTGTTTTTT
clone size: .; V gene: TRBV5-6; CDR3 length: 15; J gene: TRBJ2-2; D gene: .; CDR3 protein: CASKGRRANTEELFF; CDR3 DNA: TGTGCCAGCAAAGGGCGGAGGGCGAACACCGAGGAGCTGTTTTTT
clone size: .; V gene: TRBV5-1; CDR3 length: 12; J gene: TRBJ1-1; D gene: .; CDR3 protein: CASSLSTGEAFF; CDR3 DNA: TGCGCCAGCAGCTTATCGACAGGTGAAGCTTTCTTT
clone size: .; V gene: TRBV6-4; CDR3 length: 16; J gene: TRBJ2-2; D gene: TRBD1; CDR3 protein: CASSEAGQGGTGELFF; CDR3 DNA: TGTGCCAGCAGTGAAGCGGGACAGGGCGGTACCGGGGAGCTGTTTTTT
clone size: once; V gene: TRBV11-3; CDR3 length: 14; J gene: TRBJ2-2; D gene: .; CDR3 protein: CASGRGSNTGELFF; CDR3 DNA: TGTGCCAGCGGCCGAGGTTCGAACACCGGGGAGCTGTTTTTT
clone size: .; V gene: TRBV11-2; CDR3 length: 14; J gene: TRBJ1-1; D gene: TRBD1; CDR3 protein: CASSPGTGNTEAFF; CDR3 DNA: TGTGCCAGCAGCCCCGGGACAGGGAACACTGAAGCTTTCTTT
clone size: .; V gene: TRBV30; CDR3 length: 14; J gene: TRBJ2-3; D gene: TRBD2; CDR3 protein: CACRVGRGADTQYF; CDR3 DNA: TGTGCCTGCAGAGTCGGGAGGGGTGCAGATACGCAGTATTTT
clone size: .; V gene: TRBV10-2; CDR3 length: 13; J gene: TRBJ2-2; D gene: .; CDR3 protein: CASSEARTGELFF; CDR3 DNA: TGCGCCAGCAGTGAGGCTAGGACCGGGGAGCTGTTTTTT
clone size: once; V gene: TRBV27; CDR3 length: 13; J gene: TRBJ2-3; D gene: .; CDR3 protein: CASSLSSRNTQYF; CDR3 DNA: TGTGCCAGCAGTTTATCGTCGCGGAATACGCAGTATTTT
clone size: .; V gene: TRBV5-8; CDR3 length: 15; J gene: TRBJ1-4; D gene: .; CDR3 protein: CASSPETGGNEKLFF; CDR3 DNA: TGTGCCAGCAGCCCCGAGACCGGGGGTAATGAAAAACTGTTTTTT
clone size: once; V gene: TRBV5-1; CDR3 length: 14; J gene: TRBJ2-7; D gene: .; CDR3 protein: CASSLRRGPYEQYF; CDR3 DNA: TGCGCCAGCAGCTTGAGGCGGGGTCCCTACGAGCAGTACTTC
clone size: .; V gene: TRBV2; CDR3 length: 15; J gene: TRBJ2-6; D gene: TRBD2; CDR3 protein: CASKREGSGANVLTF; CDR3 DNA: TGTGCCAGCAAGAGGGAGGGATCTGGGGCCAACGTCCTGACTTTC
clone size: .; V gene: TRBV4-3; CDR3 length: 15; J gene: TRBJ2-5; D gene: .; CDR3 protein: CASSQDIRGQETQYF; CDR3 DNA: TGCGCCAGCAGCCAAGATATCAGGGGCCAAGAGACCCAGTACTTC
clone size: .; V gene: TRBV7-9; CDR3 length: 14; J gene: TRBJ1-1; D gene: .; CDR3 protein: CASSLVRVNTEAFF; CDR3 DNA: TGTGCCAGCAGCTTAGTCAGGGTTAATACTGAAGCTTTCTTT
clone size: once; V gene: TRBV6-1; CDR3 length: 16; J gene: TRBJ2-5; D gene: .; CDR3 protein: CASSVAKNRAQETQYF; CDR3 DNA: TGTGCCAGCAGTGTGGCCAAAAACAGGGCACAAGAGACCCAGTACTTC
clone size: .; V gene: TRBV10-3; CDR3 length: 13; J gene: TRBJ2-5; D gene: .; CDR3 protein: CAISDGPRETQYF; CDR3 DNA: TGTGCCATCAGTGACGGCCCGCGGGAGACCCAGTACTTC
clone size: .; V gene: TRBV5-1; CDR3 length: 15; J gene: TRBJ1-2; D gene: .; CDR3 protein: CASSLDRDTGYGYTF; CDR3 DNA: TGCGCCAGCAGCTTGGACCGGGACACCGGCTATGGCTACACCTTC
clone size: .; V gene: TRBV27; CDR3 length: 13; J gene: TRBJ1-3; D gene: .; CDR3 protein: CASSQGFGNTIYF; CDR3 DNA: TGTGCCAGCAGCCAGGGGTTCGGAAACACCATATATTTT
clone size: .; V gene: TRBV25-1; CDR3 length: 12; J gene: TRBJ1-2; D gene: .; CDR3 protein: CASRGSLYGYTF; CDR3 DNA: TGTGCCAGCAGGGGGAGCCTTTATGGCTACACCTTC
clone size: .; V gene: TRBV5-4; CDR3 length: 14; J gene: TRBJ2-4; D gene: .; CDR3 protein: CASSLGGGENIQYF; CDR3 DNA: TGTGCCAGCAGCTTGGGCGGAGGGGAAAACATTCAGTACTTC
clone size: once; V gene: TRBV6-1; CDR3 length: 14; J gene: TRBJ1-3; D gene: .; CDR3 protein: CASSQDYSGNTIYF; CDR3 DNA: TGTGCCAGTAGTCAAGACTACTCTGGAAACACCATATATTTT
clone size: .; V gene: TRBV2; CDR3 length: 15; J gene: TRBJ1-2; D gene: .; CDR3 protein: CASSPDSGSSGDYTF; CDR3 DNA: TGTGCCAGCAGTCCGGACAGCGGATCCTCCGGGGACTACACCTTC
clone size: few; V gene: TRBV6-1; CDR3 length: 16; J gene: TRBJ2-3; D gene: TRBD2; CDR3 protein: CASSDRASGRPDTQYF; CDR3 DNA: TGTGCCAGCAGTGATCGGGCTAGCGGGAGGCCAGATACGCAGTATTTT
clone size: .; V gene: TRBV18; CDR3 length: 15; J gene: TRBJ2-1; D gene: .; CDR3 protein: CASSPTSSSYNEQFF; CDR3 DNA: TGTGCCAGCTCACCCACTTCTAGCTCCTACAATGAGCAGTTCTTC
clone size: .; V gene: TRBV18; CDR3 length: 19; J gene: TRBJ2-3; D gene: TRBD2; CDR3 protein: CASSQKPGLAGEVTDTQYF; CDR3 DNA: TGTGCCAGCTCCCAAAAACCGGGACTAGCGGGAGAGGTAACAGATACGCAGTATTTT
clone size: .; V gene: TRBV5-6; CDR3 length: 16; J gene: TRBJ2-1; D gene: TRBD2; CDR3 protein: CASSLDGGRSYNEQFF; CDR3 DNA: TGTGCCAGCAGCTTGGATGGCGGGAGGTCCTACAATGAGCAGTTCTTC
clone size: once; V gene: TRBV5-1; CDR3 length: 15; J gene: TRBJ2-3; D gene: TRBD2; CDR3 protein: CASSLERGNTDTQYF; CDR3 DNA: TGCGCCAGCAGCTTGGAGCGGGGTAATACAGATACGCAGTATTTT
clone size: .; V gene: TRBV4-1; CDR3 length: 16; J gene: TRBJ1-1; D gene: TRBD1; CDR3 protein: CASSQLPTGMSTEAFF; CDR3 DNA: TGCGCCAGCAGCCAATTACCGACAGGGATGAGCACTGAAGCTTTCTTT
clone size: .; V gene: TRBV28; CDR3 length: 14; J gene: TRBJ1-1; D gene: TRBD1; CDR3 protein: CASSFTGGNTEAFF; CDR3 DNA: TGTGCCAGCAGTTTTACAGGGGGGAACACTGAAGCTTTCTTT
clone size: .; V gene: TRBV11-2; CDR3 length: 16; J gene: TRBJ2-1; D gene: .; CDR3 protein: CASSLDPPGPYNEQFF; CDR3 DNA: TGTGCCAGCAGCTTAGATCCGCCTGGCCCCTACAATGAGCAGTTCTTC
clone size: .; V gene: TRBV27; CDR3 length: 14; J gene: TRBJ2-7; D gene: TRBD1; CDR3 protein: CASSLRTGGLEQYF; CDR3 DNA: TGTGCCAGCAGTTTGAGGACAGGGGGTTTAGAGCAGTACTTC
clone size: .; V gene: TRBV9; CDR3 length: 15; J gene: TRBJ2-3; D gene: TRBD2; CDR3 protein: CASSAGLAGGGTQYF; CDR3 DNA: TGTGCCAGCAGCGCCGGACTAGCGGGAGGAGGTACGCAGTATTTT
clone size: .; V gene: TRBV5-1; CDR3 length: 17; J gene: TRBJ1-5; D gene: TRBD1; CDR3 protein: CASSPRPGTGGQQPQHF; CDR3 DNA: TGCGCCAGCAGCCCCCGTCCCGGGACAGGGGGTCAGCAGCCCCAGCATTTT
clone size: once; V gene: TRBV5-1; CDR3 length: 13; J gene: TRBJ2-5; D gene: .; CDR3 protein: CASSLEGRGTQYF; CDR3 DNA: TGCGCCAGCAGCTTGGAGGGGCGCGGGACCCAGTACTTC
clone size: .; V gene: TRBV6-5; CDR3 length: 14; J gene: TRBJ1-4; D gene: .; CDR3 protein: CASSSDWRGEKLFF; CDR3 DNA: TGTGCCAGCAGTTCTGATTGGAGGGGTGAAAAACTGTTTTTT